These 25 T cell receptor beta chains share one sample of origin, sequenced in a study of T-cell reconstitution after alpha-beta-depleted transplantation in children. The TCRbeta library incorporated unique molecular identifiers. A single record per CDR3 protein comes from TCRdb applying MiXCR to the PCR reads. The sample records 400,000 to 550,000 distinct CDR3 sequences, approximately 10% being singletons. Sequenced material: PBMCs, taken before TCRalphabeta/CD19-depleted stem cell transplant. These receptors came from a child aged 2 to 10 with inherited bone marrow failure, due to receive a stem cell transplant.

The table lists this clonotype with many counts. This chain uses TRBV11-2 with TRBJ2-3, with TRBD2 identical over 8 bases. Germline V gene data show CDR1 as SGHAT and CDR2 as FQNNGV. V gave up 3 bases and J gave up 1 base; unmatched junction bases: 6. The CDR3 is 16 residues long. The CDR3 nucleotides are TGTGCCAGCAGCTTGAAAGGACTAGCAGGCACAGATACGCAGTATTTT. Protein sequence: CASSLKGLAGTDTQYF.

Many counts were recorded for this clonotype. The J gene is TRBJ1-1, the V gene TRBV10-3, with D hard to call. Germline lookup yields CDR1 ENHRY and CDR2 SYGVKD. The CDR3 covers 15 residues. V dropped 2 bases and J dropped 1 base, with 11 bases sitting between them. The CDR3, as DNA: TGTGCCATCAGTGAGGTAGCGGACGGGAACACTGAAGCTTTCTTT. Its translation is CAISEVADGNTEAFF.

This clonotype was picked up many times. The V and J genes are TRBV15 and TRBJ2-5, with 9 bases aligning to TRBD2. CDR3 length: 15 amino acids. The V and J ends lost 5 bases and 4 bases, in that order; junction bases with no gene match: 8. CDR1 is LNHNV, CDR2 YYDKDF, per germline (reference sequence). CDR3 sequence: CATSRTGLAAETQYF. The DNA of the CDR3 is TGTGCCACCAGCCGGACGGGACTAGCAGCAGAGACCCAGTACTTC. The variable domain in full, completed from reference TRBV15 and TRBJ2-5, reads DAMVIQNPRYQVTQFGKPVTLSCSQTLNHNVMYWYQQKSSQAPKLLFHYYDKDFNNEADTPDNFQSRRPNTSFCFLDIRSPGLGDTAMYLCATSRTGLAAETQYFGPGTRLLVL.

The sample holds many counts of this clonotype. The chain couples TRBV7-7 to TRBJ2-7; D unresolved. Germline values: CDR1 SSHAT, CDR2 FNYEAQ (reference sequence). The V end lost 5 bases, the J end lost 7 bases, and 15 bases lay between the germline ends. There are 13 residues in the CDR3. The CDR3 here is CASSPGPFGEQYF. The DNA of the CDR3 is TGTGCCAGCAGCCCCGGACCCTTTGGGGAGCAGTACTTC.

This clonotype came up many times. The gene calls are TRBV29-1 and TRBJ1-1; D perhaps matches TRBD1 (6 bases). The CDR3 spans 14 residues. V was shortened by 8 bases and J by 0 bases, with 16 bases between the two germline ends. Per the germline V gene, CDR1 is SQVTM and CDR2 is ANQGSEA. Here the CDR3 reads CSSTGSVMNTEAFF. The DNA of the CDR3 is TGCAGCTCCACAGGGTCCGTAATGAACACTGAAGCTTTCTTT.

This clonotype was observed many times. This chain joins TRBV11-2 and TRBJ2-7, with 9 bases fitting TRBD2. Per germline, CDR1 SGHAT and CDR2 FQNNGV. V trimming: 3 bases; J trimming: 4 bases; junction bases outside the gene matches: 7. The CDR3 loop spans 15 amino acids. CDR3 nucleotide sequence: TGTGCCAGCAGCTTGGCAGGACTAGCGAGTTACGAGCAGTACTTC. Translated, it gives CASSLAGLASYEQYF.

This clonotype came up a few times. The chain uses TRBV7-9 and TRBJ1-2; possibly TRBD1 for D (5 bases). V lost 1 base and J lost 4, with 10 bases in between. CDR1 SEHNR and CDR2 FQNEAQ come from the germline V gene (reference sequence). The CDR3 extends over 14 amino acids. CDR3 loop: CASSLGGPLYGYTF. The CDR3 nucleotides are TGTGCCAGCAGCTTAGGGGGCCCCCTCTATGGCTACACCTTC.

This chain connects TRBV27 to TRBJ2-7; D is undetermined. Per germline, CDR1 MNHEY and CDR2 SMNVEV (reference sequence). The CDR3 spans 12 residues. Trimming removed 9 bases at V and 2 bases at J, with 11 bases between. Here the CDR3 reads CARICVPYEQYF. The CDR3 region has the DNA TGTGCCAGGATCTGCGTCCCCTACGAGCAGTACTTC.

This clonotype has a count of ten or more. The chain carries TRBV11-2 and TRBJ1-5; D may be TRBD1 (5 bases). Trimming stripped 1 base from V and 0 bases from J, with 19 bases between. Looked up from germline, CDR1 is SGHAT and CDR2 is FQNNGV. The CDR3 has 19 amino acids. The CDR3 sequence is CASSLGSPMGLYSNQPQHF. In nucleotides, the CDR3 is TGTGCCAGCAGCTTAGGATCCCCGATGGGACTATATAGCAATCAGCCCCAGCATTTT.

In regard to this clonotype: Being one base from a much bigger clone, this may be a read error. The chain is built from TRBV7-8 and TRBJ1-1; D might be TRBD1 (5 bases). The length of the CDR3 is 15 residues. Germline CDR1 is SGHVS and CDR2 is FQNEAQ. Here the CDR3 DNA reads TGTGCCAACAGCTTGCATTCGCAGGGTGGCACTGAAGCTTTCTTT. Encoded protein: CANSLHSQGGTEAFF.

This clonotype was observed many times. The CDR3 DNA reads TGTGCCAGCAGCCAAGATGTGACTAGCGGGGGTGCAGATACGCAGTATTTT. It is translated as CASSQDVTSGGADTQYF. The V call is TRBV4-2, the J call TRBJ2-3; 12 bases fit TRBD2. The length of the CDR3 is 17 residues. Losses at the gene ends were 0 bases for V and 4 bases for J; bases not matched to a gene: 5. Germline values: CDR1 LGHNA, CDR2 YNFKEQ.

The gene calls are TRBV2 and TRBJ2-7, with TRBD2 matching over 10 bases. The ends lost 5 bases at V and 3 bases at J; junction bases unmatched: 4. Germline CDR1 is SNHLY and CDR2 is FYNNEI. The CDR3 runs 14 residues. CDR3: CASSLAGDDYEQYF. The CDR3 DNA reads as TGTGCCAGCAGTCTAGCGGGAGATGACTACGAGCAGTACTTC. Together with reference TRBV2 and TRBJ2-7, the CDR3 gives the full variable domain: EPEVTQTPSHQVTQMGQEVILRCVPISNHLYFYWYRQILGQKVEFLVSFYNNEISEKSEIFDDQFSVERPDGSNFTLKIRSTKLEDSAMYFCASSLAGDDYEQYFGPGTRLTVT.

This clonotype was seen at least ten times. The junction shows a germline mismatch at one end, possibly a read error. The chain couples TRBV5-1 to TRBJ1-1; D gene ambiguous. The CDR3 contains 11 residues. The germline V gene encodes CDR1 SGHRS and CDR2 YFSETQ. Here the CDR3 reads CASSLDTEAFF. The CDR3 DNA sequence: TGTGCCAGCAGCTTGGACACTGAAGCTTTCTTT.

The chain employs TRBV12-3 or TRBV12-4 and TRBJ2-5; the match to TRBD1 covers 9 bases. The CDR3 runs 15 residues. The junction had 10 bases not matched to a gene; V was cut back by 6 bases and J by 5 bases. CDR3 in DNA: TGTGCCAGCAGACCGGGACAGGGAGCGTGGGAGACCCAGTACTTC. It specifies CASRPGQGAWETQYF.

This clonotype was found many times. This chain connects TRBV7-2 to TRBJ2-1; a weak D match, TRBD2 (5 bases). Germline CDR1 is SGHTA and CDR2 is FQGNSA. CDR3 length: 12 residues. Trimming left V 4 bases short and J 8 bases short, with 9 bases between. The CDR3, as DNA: TGTGCCAGCAGCTCCGACTATTATGAGCAGTTCTTC. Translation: CASSSDYYEQFF.

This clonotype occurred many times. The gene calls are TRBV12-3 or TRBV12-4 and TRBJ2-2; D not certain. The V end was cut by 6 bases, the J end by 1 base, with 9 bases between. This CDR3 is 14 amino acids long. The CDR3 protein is CASRARENTGELFF. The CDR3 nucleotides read TGTGCCAGCAGGGCTCGAGAGAACACCGGGGAGCTGTTTTTT.

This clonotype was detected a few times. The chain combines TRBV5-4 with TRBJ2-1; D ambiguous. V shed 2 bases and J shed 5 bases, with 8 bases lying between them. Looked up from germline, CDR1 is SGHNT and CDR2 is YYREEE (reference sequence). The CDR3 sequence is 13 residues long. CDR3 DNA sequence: TGTGCCAGCAGCTTTTTGGAGAACAATGAGCAGTTCTTC. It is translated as CASSFLENNEQFF.

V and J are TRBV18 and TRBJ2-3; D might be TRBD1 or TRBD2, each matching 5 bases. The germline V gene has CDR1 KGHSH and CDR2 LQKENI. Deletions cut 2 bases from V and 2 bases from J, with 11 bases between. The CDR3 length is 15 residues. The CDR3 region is CASSPTTADTDTQYF. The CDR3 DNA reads TGTGCCAGCTCACCAACGACAGCGGACACAGATACGCAGTATTTT.

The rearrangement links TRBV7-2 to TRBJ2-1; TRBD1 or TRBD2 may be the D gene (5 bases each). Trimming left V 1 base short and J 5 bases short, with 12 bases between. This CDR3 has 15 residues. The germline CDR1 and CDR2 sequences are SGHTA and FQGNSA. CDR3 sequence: CASSLDPGTDNEQFF. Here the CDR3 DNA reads TGTGCCAGCAGCTTAGACCCCGGGACCGACAATGAGCAGTTCTTC.

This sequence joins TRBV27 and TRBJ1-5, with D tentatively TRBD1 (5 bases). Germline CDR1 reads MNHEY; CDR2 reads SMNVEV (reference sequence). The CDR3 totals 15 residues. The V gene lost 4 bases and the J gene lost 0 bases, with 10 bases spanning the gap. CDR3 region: CASSSGPYSNQPQHF. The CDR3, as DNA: TGTGCCAGCAGTTCGGGACCATATAGCAATCAGCCCCAGCATTTT.

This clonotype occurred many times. For the CDR3, the DNA is TGTGCCAGCAGCTTAGATCTAACCTACAATGAGCAGTTCTTC. It translates to CASSLDLTYNEQFF. The chain is built from TRBV7-2 and TRBJ2-1; D unresolved. Trimming took off 1 base at V and 2 bases at J, with 6 bases between the two ends. From germline, CDR1 is SGHTA and CDR2 FQGNSA. CDR3 length: 14 amino acids.

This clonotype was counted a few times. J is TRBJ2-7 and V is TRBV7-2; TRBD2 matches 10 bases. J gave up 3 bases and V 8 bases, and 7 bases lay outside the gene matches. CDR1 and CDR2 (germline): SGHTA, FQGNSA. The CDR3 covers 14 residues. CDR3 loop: CASGSGLAIYEQYF. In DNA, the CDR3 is TGTGCCAGCGGTTCGGGACTAGCGATCTACGAGCAGTACTTC.

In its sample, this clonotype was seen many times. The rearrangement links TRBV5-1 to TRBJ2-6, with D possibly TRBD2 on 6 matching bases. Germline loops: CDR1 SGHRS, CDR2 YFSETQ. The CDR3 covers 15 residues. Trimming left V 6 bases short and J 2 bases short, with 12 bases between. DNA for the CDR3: TGCGCCAGCACGGGGGTCTTTGCTGGGGCCAACGTCCTGACTTTC. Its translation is CASTGVFAGANVLTF. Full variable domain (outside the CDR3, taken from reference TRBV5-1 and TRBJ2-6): KAGVTQTPRYLIKTRGQQVTLSCSPISGHRSVSWYQQTPGQGLQFLFEYFSETQRNKGNFPGRFSGRQFSNSRSEMNVSTLELGDSALYLCASTGVFAGANVLTFGAGSRLTVL.

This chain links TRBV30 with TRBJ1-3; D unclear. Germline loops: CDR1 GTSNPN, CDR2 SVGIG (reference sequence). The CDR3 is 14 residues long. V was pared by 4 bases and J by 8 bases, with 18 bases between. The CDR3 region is CAWTRLRPWDTIYF. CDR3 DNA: TGTGCCTGGACTAGGCTACGTCCGTGGGACACCATATATTTT.

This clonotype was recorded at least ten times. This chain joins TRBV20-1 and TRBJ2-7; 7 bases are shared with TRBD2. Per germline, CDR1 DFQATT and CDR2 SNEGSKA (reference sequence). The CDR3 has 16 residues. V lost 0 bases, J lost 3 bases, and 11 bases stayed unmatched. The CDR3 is CSARDPAGTAYYEQYF. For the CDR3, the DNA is TGCAGTGCTAGAGATCCAGCGGGAACAGCATACTACGAGCAGTACTTC.